The TCR beta chain under discussion was sequenced for a study of shared clonotypes between healthy human individuals. As for the study in general: A donor's plate count was three for CD4 naive and three for CD4 memory; CD8 naive had two and CD8 memory one.

Germline values: CDR1 SGHTA, CDR2 FQGNSA. The J segment lost 8 bases and the V segment lost 5 bases, leaving 5 bases of the junction unmatched. The CDR3 extends over 15 amino acids. Sequencing was performed with immunoSEQ multiplex PCR; in TCRdb, only in-frame clones are kept and a portion is missing. The sample comprises 1.6 million or so clones, approximately 98.5% of which are singletons, and around 0.38% rests with the top ten. The sequence derives from a young man in good health. The rearrangement joins TRBV7-2 to TRBJ2-1, with 14 bases lining up with TRBD2. Sequencing was performed on naive CD4+ T cells sorted from blood. Stated subset: CD45RA+ positively selected. CDR3 sequence: CASSPVGLAGDEQFF. CDR3 DNA: TGTGCCAGCAGCCCAGTGGGACTAGCGGGAGATGAGCAGTTCTTC.